This entry lists 22 T cell receptor beta chains sequenced from one sample in a study of early stage breast cancer tumors. Assay: immunoSEQ multiplex PCR; the TCRdb copy retains only in-frame clones and omits some. The sample lists 14,000 or so clones; around 80% were seen once. The sample was normal breast tissue next to the tumor. The receptors derive from a person aged 45-60 years with breast cancer.

About this clone: Germline is not matched at one junction end, which may reflect a read error. V is TRBV9 and J is TRBJ2-2; tentatively, D is TRBD2 (6 bases). Germline V gene data show CDR1 as SGDLS and CDR2 as YYNGEE. The CDR3 has 16 residues. The CDR3 sequence is CASRVGAGLNTGELFF. DNA for the CDR3: TGTGCCAGCAGGGTAGGTGCGGGATTGAACACCGGGGAGCTGTTTTTT.

The CDR3 region has the DNA TGCGCCAGCAGCCAAGACTACAGGGCGAAGTACGAGCAGTACTTC. Translated, it gives CASSQDYRAKYEQYF. The V gene is TRBV4-3, the J gene TRBJ2-7; possibly TRBD1 for D (6 bases). The CDR3 is made up of 15 amino acids. Trimming cost V 0 bases and J 4 bases, with 13 bases left between them. Germline V gives CDR1 LGHNA, CDR2 YSLEER.

This rearrangement joins TRBV6-5 to TRBJ2-1; TRBD2 is a possible D gene (6 bases). Germline CDR1 is MNHEY and CDR2 is SVGAGI. V dropped 7 bases and J dropped 8 bases, with 18 bases sitting between them. This CDR3 is built from 14 residues. CDR3: CASMGTVGGDEQFF. CDR3 nucleotides: TGTGCCAGCATGGGAACAGTGGGAGGTGATGAGCAGTTCTTC.

This sequence joins TRBV28 and TRBJ2-7, with D perhaps TRBD1 (6 bases). CDR1 and CDR2 (germline): MDHEN, SYDVKM. V was clipped by 4 bases and J by 5 bases, with 12 bases between them. The CDR3 runs 13 residues. In nucleotides, the CDR3 is TGTGCCAGCAGTTCAGCAGGGGTCCACGAGCAGTACTTC. Its translation is CASSSAGVHEQYF.

The table lists this clone with a count of one. The chain employs TRBV5-1 and TRBJ2-5; D gene unclear. Per germline, CDR1 SGHRS and CDR2 YFSETQ. This CDR3 is built from 12 residues. Between the trimmed V and J ends, which lost 0 bases and 5 bases, there was a span of 5 bases. The CDR3 DNA follows: TGCGCCAGCAGCTTGGCTTTTGAGACCCAGTACTTC. Encoded protein: CASSLAFETQYF.

The V call is TRBV5-1, the J call TRBJ1-4; D is possibly TRBD1 (5 bases). The CDR3 spans 15 residues. CDR1 and CDR2 from the germline V gene are SGHRS and YFSETQ. Trimming removed 3 bases at V and 5 bases at J, with 14 bases between. The CDR3 spells CASSSLGTGNEKLFF. CDR3 in DNA: TGCGCCAGCAGCTCCCTCGGGACGGGAAATGAAAAACTGTTTTTT.

As for this clone: At one end, the junction sequence differs from germline, possibly due to a read error. The rearrangement uses TRBV11-2 and TRBJ2-1; no clear D. The germline CDR1 and CDR2 sequences are SGHAT and FQNNGV. This CDR3 spans 11 amino acids. The CDR3 nucleotides are TGTGCCAGCAGCTTAGTTGGCTCCCCGGTCTTC. Its protein product is CASSLVGSPVF.

The chain recombines TRBV29-1 with TRBJ2-5; D is undetermined. CDR1 SQVTM and CDR2 ANQGSEA come from the germline V gene. CDR3 length: 12 amino acids. Trimming took off 4 bases at V and 6 bases at J, with 12 bases between the two ends. CDR3 bases: TGCAGCGTTGCTGACACCGCCAAGACCCAGTACTTC. Its translation: CSVADTAKTQYF.

The sample holds a few counts of this clone. This chain links TRBV28 with TRBJ1-6; D is unclear. V shed 6 bases and J shed 6 bases, with 12 bases lying between them. Germline CDR1 is MDHEN and CDR2 is SYDVKM. CDR3 size: 14 residues. CDR3 sequence reads: CASRPARLNSPLHF. The CDR3 DNA sequence: TGTGCCAGCAGACCTGCAAGGCTTAATTCACCCCTCCACTTT.

The chain couples TRBV7-2 to TRBJ1-2, with D possibly matching TRBD1 (6 bases). Trimming cost V 4 bases and J 6 bases, with 15 bases left between them. The CDR3 consists of 14 residues. In germline, CDR1 is SGHTA, CDR2 FQGNSA. This CDR3 reads CASSSRDTVHGYTF. The CDR3 DNA reads as TGTGCCAGCAGCTCACGGGACACCGTCCATGGCTACACCTTC.

The rearrangement joins TRBV29-1 to TRBJ2-5; 8 positions agree with TRBD2. Germline CDR1 and CDR2: SQVTM and ANQGSEA. V was pared by 7 bases and J by 4 bases, with 11 bases of the junction left unmatched. The CDR3 contains 14 residues. The CDR3 protein is CSATERERRETQYF. The CDR3 bases are TGCAGCGCCACAGAGCGGGAGAGGCGAGAGACCCAGTACTTC.

The CDR3 protein is CASSPRPESSGTQYF. The DNA of the CDR3 is TGTGCCAGCAGCCCCAGACCAGAGTCTAGCGGAACGCAGTATTTT. V usage is TRBV7-8 and J usage is TRBJ2-3; 7 nucleotides match TRBD2. V shed 5 bases and J 9 bases; nucleotides not matched to a gene: 14. The CDR3 has 15 amino acids. Per the germline V gene, CDR1 is SGHVS and CDR2 is FQNEAQ.

This clone was seen only a few times. The gene calls are TRBV6-5 and TRBJ2-1; a weak D match, TRBD1 (6 bases). V was pared by 2 bases and J by 10 bases, with 18 bases between. Germline lookup yields CDR1 MNHEY and CDR2 SVGAGI. The CDR3 is made up of 15 amino acids. In DNA, the CDR3 is TGTGCCAGCAGTTACGGGGCAGGGGCTAGCAACGAGCAGTTCTTC. Its protein product is CASSYGAGASNEQFF.

CDR3: CASSLSSDTQYF. Here the CDR3 DNA reads TGTGCCAGCAGTTTATCCTCAGATACGCAGTATTTT. V usage is TRBV27 and J usage is TRBJ2-3; D gene ambiguous. The CDR3 has 12 residues. Germline CDR1 and CDR2: MNHEY and SMNVEV (reference sequence). Between the trimmed V and J ends, which lost 0 bases and 4 bases, there was a span of 2 bases.

This chain uses TRBV10-3 with TRBJ2-7; the match to TRBD1 covers 7 bases. The V segment lost 8 bases and the J segment 4 bases; nucleotides outside the gene matches: 5. The germline gives CDR1 ENHRY, CDR2 SYGVKD. This CDR3 is built from 12 residues. The CDR3 here is CAIGDSTYEQYF. The DNA of the CDR3 is TGTGCCATCGGGGACAGCACTTACGAGCAGTACTTC.

This clone was seen only once. The J gene is TRBJ2-1, the V gene TRBV9, with D unresolved. Germline CDR1 reads SGDLS; CDR2 reads YYNGEE. Trimming pared 3 bases from V and 8 bases from J, leaving 3 bases between. The CDR3 contains 10 residues. The CDR3 bases are TGTGCCAGCAGCGGAGATGAGCAGTTCTTC. Its protein product is CASSGDEQFF.

This sequence joins TRBV6-4 and TRBJ1-4; possibly TRBD1 for D (5 bases). The CDR3 is made up of 13 amino acids. CDR1 is MRHNA and CDR2 is SNTAGT in the germline V gene. V lost 11 bases, J lost 1 base, and 11 bases lay in between. The CDR3 protein is CAANTGTNEKLFF. CDR3 DNA: TGTGCCGCGAACACAGGAACTAATGAAAAACTGTTTTTT.

The chain is built from TRBV6-1 and TRBJ2-3, with unresolved D. Germline CDR1 MNHNS, CDR2 SASEGT. With 3 bases removed from V and 3 bases from J, the gap between germline ends came to 13 bases. The CDR3 contains 15 residues. CDR3 nucleotide sequence: TGTGCCAGCAGTGACAGGCCATCTTATACAGATACGCAGTATTTT. Its translation: CASSDRPSYTDTQYF.

In this sample, this clone turned up a few times. V and J are TRBV2 and TRBJ1-1; D possibly corresponds to TRBD1 (6 bases). Germline V gives CDR1 SNHLY, CDR2 FYNNEI. Trimming took 8 bases from V and 2 from J, leaving 12 bases between them. CDR3 length equals 13 residues. CDR3 DNA: TGTGCCAGCGATGTACAGGGAAACACTGAAGCTTTCTTT. Its protein product is CASDVQGNTEAFF.

J is TRBJ1-4 and V is TRBV6-5; weak D call: TRBD1 (5 bases). The CDR3 length is 15 residues. V gave up 0 bases and J gave up 6 bases, with 11 bases separating them. Germline V gene data show CDR1 as MNHEY and CDR2 as SVGAGI. CDR3 in amino acids: CASSYSGPRDEKLFF. DNA for the CDR3: TGTGCCAGCAGTTACTCAGGCCCCAGGGATGAAAAACTGTTTTTT.

This clone was observed a few times. V and J are TRBV5-4 and TRBJ1-1, with 8 bases aligning to TRBD1. The length of the CDR3 is 14 residues. Germline CDR1 and CDR2: SGHNT and YYREEE (reference sequence). The trim removed 0 bases at V and 4 bases at J, leaving 2 bases unmatched. The CDR3 loop is CASSLVQGGTEAFF. The CDR3 bases are TGTGCCAGCAGCTTGGTACAGGGGGGCACTGAAGCTTTCTTT. Full variable domain (missing parts from reference TRBV5-4 and TRBJ1-1): ETGVTQSPTHLIKTRGQQVTLRCSSQSGHNTVSWYQQALGQGPQFIFQYYREEENGRGNFPPRFSGLQFPNYSSELNVNALELDDSALYLCASSLVQGGTEAFFGQGTRLTVV.

This chain connects TRBV29-1 to TRBJ2-1; 8 bases agree with TRBD2. Germline V gene data show CDR1 as SQVTM and CDR2 as ANQGSEA. Trimming cost V 7 bases and J 4 bases; bases outside gene matches: 9. The CDR3 is made up of 14 amino acids. The CDR3 region has the DNA TGCAGCGCCCAACCGGCTAGCGGGTACAATGAGCAGTTCTTC. This gives the protein CSAQPASGYNEQFF.